What follows describes a single T cell receptor (beta chain). No antigen is known for it. The record has no base qualities; no much larger clone is one base away. Sequences SGHTA (CDR1) and FQGNSA (CDR2) are obtained from the germline V gene. Including cysteine and phenylalanine, the CDR3 has 14 amino acids. CDR3 DNA is the only sequence kept; it has 42 bases, read in frame from the first base. V is pruned by 5 bases and J by 2 bases, leaving 4 bases of the junction without a gene match. This entry is derived from a study of blood T cell repertoires in COVID-19 (dated by TCRdb to the early 2020s). In the study overall: Samples covering the acute and convalescent phases of COVID-19 were provided by collaborators in the United States, Italy and Spain. The prospective study material was composed of cDNA or gDNA derived from T cells, B-cell-depleted T cells, or PBMCs. Deeply sampled blood TCRbeta repertoires from subjects exposed to, actively infected with, or recovered from COVID-19 were included in the dataset. The repertoires were released in a freely available public database meant as a resource for research on the immune response to SARS-CoV-2. The samples were drawn from two sources: the first 160 participants of the ongoing ImmuneRACE study, and 1,200 or so subjects contributed by 6 global collaborators. Nearly every sample came with metadata listing a de-identified subject ID, COVID-19 status, age in years and sex. HLA class I and class II types, where available, came from metadata supplied by the sample provider rather than from assay-based typing.

TCRbeta CDR3 regions were amplified from genomic DNA using the immunoSEQ Assay, a bias-controlled multiplex PCR. Per the original workflow: The number of nucleated cells in each sample was estimated by amplification of reference gene primers within the assay. Sequence reads were collapsed and filtered to measure the absolute abundance of every unique TCRbeta CDR3 rearrangement. For each sample, productive Simpson clonality was calculated as the square root of Simpson's diversity index across productive rearrangements. Held by TCRdb, this immuneACCESS table contains in-frame sequences only and omits some clones. Under half of the omission traces to an unresolved V gene where checked; the cause of the rest is unknown. Clone size and the V and J calls come from that table; the DNA yielded D and trimming. The sample table contains over 200,000 clones; only one count was recorded for 60% to 75% of them. The top ten hold around 3.4% of the sample.

Whole blood was collected in K2EDTA tubes by collaborating institutions according to the institutions' own protocols. For TCRbeta analysis, collaborators shipped samples in one of three forms: frozen whole blood, isolated PBMCs, or DNA extracted from either of those sample types. On the study overall, not on this receptor specifically: The quantity of clinical and demographic metadata differed by source and by participant and was supplied without curation.

The source material was peripheral blood. Rearrangement joined TRBV7-2 to TRBJ2-5, with 8 bases in between that match TRBD1. The sequence came from a woman older than 75 with acute or convalescent COVID-19. The CDR3 amino acid sequence is: CASSANRGQETQYF. The bases read TGTGCCAGCAGCGCCAACAGGGGGCAAGAGACCCAGTACTTC.